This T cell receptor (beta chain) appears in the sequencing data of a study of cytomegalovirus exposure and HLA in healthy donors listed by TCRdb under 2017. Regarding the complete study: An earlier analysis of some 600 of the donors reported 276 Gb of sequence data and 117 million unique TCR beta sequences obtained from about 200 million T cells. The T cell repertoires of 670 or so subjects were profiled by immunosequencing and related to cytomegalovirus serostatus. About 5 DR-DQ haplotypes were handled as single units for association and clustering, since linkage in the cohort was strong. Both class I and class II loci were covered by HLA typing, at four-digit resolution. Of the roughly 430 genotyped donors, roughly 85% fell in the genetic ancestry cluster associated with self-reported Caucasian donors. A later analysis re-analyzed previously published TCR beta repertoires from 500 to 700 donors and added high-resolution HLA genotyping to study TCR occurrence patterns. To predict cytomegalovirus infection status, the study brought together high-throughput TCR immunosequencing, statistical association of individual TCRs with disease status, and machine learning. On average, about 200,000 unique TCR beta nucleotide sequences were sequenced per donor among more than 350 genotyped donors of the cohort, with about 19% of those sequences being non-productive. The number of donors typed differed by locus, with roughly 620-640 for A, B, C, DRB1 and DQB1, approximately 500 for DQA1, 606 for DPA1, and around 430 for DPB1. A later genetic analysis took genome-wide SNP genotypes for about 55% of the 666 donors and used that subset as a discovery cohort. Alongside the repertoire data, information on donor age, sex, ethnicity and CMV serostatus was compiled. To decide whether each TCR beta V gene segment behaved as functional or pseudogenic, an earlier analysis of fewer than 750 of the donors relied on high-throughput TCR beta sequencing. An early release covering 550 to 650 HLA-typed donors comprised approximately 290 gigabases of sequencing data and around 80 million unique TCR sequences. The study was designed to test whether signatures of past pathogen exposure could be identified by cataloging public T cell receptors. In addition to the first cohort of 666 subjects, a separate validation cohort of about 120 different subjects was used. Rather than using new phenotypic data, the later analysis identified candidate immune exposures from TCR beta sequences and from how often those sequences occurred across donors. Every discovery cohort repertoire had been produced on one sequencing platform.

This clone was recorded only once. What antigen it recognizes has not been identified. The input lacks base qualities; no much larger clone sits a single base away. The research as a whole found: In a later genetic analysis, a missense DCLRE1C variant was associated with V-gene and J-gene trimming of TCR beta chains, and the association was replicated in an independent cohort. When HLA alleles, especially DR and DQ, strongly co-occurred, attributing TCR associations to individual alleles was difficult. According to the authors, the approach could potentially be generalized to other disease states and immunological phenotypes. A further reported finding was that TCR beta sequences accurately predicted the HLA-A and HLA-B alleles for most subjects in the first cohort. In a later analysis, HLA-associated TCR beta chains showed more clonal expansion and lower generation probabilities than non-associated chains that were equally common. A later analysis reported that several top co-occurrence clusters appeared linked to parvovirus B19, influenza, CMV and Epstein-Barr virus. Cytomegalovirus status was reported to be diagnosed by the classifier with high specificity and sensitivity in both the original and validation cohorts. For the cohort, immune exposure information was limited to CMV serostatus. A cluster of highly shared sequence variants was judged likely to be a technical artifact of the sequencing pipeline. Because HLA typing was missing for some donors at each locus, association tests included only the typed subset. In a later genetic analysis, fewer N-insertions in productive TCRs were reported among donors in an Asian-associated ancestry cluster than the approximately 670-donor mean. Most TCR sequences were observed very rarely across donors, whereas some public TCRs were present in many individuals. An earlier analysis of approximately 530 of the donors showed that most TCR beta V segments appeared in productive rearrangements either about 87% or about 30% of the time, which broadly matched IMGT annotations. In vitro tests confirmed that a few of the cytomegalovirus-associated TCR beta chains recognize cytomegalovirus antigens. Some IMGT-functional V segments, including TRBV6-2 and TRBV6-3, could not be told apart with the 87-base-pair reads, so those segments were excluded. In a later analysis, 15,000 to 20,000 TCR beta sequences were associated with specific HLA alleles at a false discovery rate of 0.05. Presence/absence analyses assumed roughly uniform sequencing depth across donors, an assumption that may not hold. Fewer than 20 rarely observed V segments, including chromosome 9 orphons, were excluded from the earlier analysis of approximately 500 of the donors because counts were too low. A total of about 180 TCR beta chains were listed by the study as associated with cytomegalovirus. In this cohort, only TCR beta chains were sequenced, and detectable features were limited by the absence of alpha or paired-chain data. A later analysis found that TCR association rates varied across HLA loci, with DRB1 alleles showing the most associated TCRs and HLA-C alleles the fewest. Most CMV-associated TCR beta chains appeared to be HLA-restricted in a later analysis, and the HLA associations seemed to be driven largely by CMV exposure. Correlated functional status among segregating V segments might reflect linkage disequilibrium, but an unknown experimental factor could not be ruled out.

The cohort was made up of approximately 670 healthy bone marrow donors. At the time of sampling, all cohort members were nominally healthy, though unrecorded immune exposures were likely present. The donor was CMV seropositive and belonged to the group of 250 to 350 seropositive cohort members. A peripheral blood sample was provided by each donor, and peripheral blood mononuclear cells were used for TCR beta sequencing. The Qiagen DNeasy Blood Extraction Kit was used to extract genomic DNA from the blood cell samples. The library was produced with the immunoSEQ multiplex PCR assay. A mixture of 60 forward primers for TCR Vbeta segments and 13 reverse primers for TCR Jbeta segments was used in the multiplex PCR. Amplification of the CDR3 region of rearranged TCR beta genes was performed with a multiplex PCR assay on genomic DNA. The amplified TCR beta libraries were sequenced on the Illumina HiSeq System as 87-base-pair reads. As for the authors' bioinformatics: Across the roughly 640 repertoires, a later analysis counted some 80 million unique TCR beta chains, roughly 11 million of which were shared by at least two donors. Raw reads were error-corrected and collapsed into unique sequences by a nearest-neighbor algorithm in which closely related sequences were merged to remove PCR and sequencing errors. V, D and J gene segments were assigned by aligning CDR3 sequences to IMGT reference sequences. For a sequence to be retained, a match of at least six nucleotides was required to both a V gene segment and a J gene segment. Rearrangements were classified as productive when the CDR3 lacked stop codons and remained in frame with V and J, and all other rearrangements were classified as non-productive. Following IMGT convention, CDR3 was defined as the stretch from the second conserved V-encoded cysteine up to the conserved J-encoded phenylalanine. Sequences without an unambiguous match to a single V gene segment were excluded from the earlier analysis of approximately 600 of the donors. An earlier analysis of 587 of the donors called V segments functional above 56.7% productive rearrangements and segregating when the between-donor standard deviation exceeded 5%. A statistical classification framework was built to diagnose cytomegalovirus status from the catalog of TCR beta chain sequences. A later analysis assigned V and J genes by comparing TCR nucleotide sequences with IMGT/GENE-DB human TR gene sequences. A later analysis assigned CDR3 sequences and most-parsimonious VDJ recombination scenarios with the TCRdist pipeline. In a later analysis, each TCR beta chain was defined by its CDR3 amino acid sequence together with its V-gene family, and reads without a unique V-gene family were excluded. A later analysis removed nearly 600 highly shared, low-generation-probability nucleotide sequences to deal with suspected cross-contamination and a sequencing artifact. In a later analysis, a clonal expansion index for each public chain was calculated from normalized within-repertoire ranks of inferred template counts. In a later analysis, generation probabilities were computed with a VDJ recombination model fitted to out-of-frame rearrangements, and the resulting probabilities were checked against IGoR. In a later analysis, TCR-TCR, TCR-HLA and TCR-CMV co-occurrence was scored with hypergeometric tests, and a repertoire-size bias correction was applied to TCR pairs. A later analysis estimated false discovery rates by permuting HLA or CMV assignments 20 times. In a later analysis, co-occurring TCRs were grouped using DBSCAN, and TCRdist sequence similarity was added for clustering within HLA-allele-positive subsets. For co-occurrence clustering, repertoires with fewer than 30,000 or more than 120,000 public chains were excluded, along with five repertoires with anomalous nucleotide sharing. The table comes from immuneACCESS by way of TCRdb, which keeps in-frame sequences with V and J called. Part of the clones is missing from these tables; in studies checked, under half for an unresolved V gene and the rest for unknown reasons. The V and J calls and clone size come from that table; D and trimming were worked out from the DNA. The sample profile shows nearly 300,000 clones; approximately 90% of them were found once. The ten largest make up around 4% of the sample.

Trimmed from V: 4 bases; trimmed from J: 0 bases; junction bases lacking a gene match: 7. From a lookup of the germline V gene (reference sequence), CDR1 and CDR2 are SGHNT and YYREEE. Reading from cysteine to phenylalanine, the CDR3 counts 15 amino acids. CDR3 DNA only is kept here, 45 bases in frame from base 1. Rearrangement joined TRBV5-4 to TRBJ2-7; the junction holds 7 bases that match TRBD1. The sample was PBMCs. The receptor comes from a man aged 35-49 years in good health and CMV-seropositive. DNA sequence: TGTGCCAGCAGCGTACGACAGGGTTCCTCCTACGAGCAGTACTTC. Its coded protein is CASSVRQGSSYEQYF.